This T cell receptor (beta chain) stems from a study of shared T cell receptors in the human thymus. V shed 4 bases, J shed 0 bases, and the junction held 6 bases outside the gene matches. CDR1 is MDHEN, CDR2 SYDVKM, per germline. The CDR3 is 18 residues long. Assay: immunoSEQ multiplex PCR; the TCRdb copy retains only in-frame clones and omits some. There are roughly 410,000 clones in the sample; more than 85% occur only once, and roughly 0.021% lies in the top ten. The chain employs TRBV28 and TRBJ2-4, with 13 bases identical to TRBD2. The sequence derives from a human donor. The sequenced material came from thymocytes. CDR3 protein: CASSSGTSGALAKNIQYF. CDR3 bases: TGTGCCAGCAGTTCCGGGACTAGCGGGGCTCTAGCCAAAAACATTCAGTACTTC.